Sequencing of this T cell receptor beta chain was carried out in a study of T cells after yellow fever vaccination. This clonotype showed up just a few times. TCRdb re-called the 5' RACE reads with MiXCR, one entry per CDR3 protein. The data contain a few hundred thousand distinct CDR3 sequences, roughly 20% of them singletons. CDR3 length equals 14 residues. Germline CDR1 and CDR2: MNHEY and SMNVEV (reference sequence). Trimming took off 1 base at V and 7 bases at J, with 10 bases between the two ends. The TCR was taken from a man between 18 and 29 years old who received the YFV17D yellow fever vaccine. V and J are TRBV27 and TRBJ2-2; tentatively, D is TRBD2 (7 bases). The source was PBMCs, collected before the yellow fever booster vaccination. CDR3 residues: CASSLLGGVGELFF. DNA for the CDR3: TGTGCCAGCAGTTTATTAGGGGGGGTCGGGGAGCTGTTTTTT.